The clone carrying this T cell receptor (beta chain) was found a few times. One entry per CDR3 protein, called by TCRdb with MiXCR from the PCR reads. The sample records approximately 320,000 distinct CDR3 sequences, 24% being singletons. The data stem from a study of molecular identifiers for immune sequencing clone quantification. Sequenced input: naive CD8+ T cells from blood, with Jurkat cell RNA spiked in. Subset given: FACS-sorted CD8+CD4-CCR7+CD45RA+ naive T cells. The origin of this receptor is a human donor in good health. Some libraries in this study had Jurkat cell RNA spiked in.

CDR3 region: CASSEEFGNTEAFF. The CDR3 DNA follows: TGTGCCAGCAGTGAAGAATTCGGGAACACTGAAGCTTTCTTT. The chain uses TRBV2 and TRBJ1-1; no reliable D call. Trimming took 1 base from V and 1 from J, leaving 7 bases between them. Germline assignment: CDR1 SNHLY and CDR2 FYNNEI. This CDR3 has 14 amino acids.